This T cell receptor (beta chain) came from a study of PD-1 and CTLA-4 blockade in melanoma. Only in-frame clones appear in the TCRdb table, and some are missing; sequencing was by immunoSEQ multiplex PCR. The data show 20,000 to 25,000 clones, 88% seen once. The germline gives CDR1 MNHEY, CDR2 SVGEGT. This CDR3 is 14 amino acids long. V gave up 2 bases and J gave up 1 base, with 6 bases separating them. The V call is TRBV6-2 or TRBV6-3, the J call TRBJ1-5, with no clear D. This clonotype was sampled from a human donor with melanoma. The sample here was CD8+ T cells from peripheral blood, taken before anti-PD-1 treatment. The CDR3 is CASSYVGSNQPQHF. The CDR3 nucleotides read TGTGCCAGCAGTTACGTGGGGAGCAATCAGCCCCAGCATTTT.